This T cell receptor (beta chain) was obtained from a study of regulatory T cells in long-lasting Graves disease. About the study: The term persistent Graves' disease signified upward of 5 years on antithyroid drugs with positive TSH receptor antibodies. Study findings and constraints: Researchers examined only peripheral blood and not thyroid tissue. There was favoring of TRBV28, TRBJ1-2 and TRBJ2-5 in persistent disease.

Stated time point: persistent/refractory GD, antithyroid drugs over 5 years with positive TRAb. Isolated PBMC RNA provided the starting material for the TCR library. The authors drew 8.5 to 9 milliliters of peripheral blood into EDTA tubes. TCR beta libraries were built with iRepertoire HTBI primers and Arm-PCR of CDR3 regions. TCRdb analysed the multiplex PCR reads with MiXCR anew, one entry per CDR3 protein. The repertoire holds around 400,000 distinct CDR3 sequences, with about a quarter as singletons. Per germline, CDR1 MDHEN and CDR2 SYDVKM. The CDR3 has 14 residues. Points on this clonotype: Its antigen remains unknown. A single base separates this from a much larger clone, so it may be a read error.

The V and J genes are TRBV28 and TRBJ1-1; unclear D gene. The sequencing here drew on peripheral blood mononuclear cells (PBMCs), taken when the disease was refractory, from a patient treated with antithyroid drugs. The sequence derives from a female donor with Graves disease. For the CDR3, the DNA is TGTGCCAGCAAATTTCCTTGGATTAACACTGGAGCTTTCTTT. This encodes CASKFPWINTGAFF. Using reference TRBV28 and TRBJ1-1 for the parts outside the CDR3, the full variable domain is DVKVTQSSRYLVKRTGEKVFLECVQDMDHENMFWYRQDPGLGLRLIYFSYDVKMKEKGDIPEGYSVSREKKERFSLILESASTNQTSMYLCASKFPWINTGAFFGQGTRLTVV.